Each of the 25 T cell receptor beta chains below was sequenced from the same sample in a study of blood T cell repertoires in COVID-19. The repertoire was sequenced with immunoSEQ multiplex PCR; TCRdb's copy has only in-frame clones and lacks some. The sample consists of 150,000 or so clones, 80% to 85% of them appearing once. Sequencing input: PBMCs or T cells enriched from blood (not recorded which). These receptors originate from a man in his 70s who had been exposed to COVID-19.

The chain links TRBV28 to TRBJ1-2, with 7 bases that match TRBD1. J gave up 2 bases and V 7 bases, and 7 bases lay outside the gene matches. The CDR3 contains 14 residues. Germline CDR1 is MDHEN and CDR2 is SYDVKM. CDR3 sequence reads: CASKRQGANYGYTF. The CDR3 DNA is TGTGCCAGCAAAAGACAGGGAGCGAACTATGGCTACACCTTC.

This clone came up once. The chain combines TRBV3-1 (or the pseudogene TRBV3-2) with TRBJ1-5, with 7 positions matching TRBD1. The J segment lost 2 bases and the V segment lost 4 bases, leaving 11 bases of the junction unmatched. Germline values: CDR1 LGHDT, CDR2 YNNKEL (reference sequence). The CDR3 is 17 amino acids. The CDR3 bases are TGTGCCAGCAGCCCCAGCCGAGGGGGCCCGGGCAATCAGCCCCAGCATTTT. Translated: CASSPSRGGPGNQPQHF.

The chain combines TRBV19 with TRBJ2-7; D ambiguous. The CDR3 spans 13 residues. Between the trimmed V and J ends, which lost 6 bases and 4 bases, there was a span of 13 bases. From germline, CDR1 is LNHDA and CDR2 SQIVND (reference sequence). CDR3: CASRSPNGYEQYF. The DNA for the CDR3 is TGTGCCAGTAGGTCACCGAACGGTTACGAGCAGTACTTC.

The chain links TRBV24-1 to TRBJ2-2, with D maybe TRBD2 (6 bases). The germline V and J ends were trimmed by 11 bases and 2 bases, with 17 bases remaining between them. The CDR3 length is 15 residues. Germline CDR1 is KGHDR and CDR2 is SFDVKD. CDR3 amino acids: CAIRAEEGNTGELFF. The DNA for the CDR3 is TGTGCCATCAGGGCTGAGGAGGGTAACACCGGGGAGCTGTTTTTT.

This clone was seen only once. The V and J genes are TRBV3-1 (or the pseudogene TRBV3-2) and TRBJ2-5; 7 bases fit TRBD1. V lost 4 bases to trimming and J lost 5 bases; unmatched junction nucleotides: 13. Germline V gene data show CDR1 as LGHDT and CDR2 as YNNKEL (reference sequence). CDR3 length: 16 amino acids. The CDR3 DNA reads TGTGCCAGCAGCCGCCCTCACAGGGGCTCGGGGGAGACCCAGTACTTC. Encoded protein: CASSRPHRGSGETQYF.

The chain combines TRBV2 with TRBJ2-7, with 11 bases identical to TRBD2. Germline CDR1 and CDR2: SNHLY and FYNNEI. The CDR3 covers 14 residues. With V trimmed by 7 bases and J by 4 bases, 6 bases remained unmatched. Here the CDR3 DNA reads TGTGCCAGCATAAGGGGACTAGCGGTATACGAGCAGTACTTC. It codes for CASIRGLAVYEQYF.

The genes are TRBV7-2 and TRBJ2-7; maybe TRBD2 (6 bases). The CDR3 is 17 amino acids. Trimming removed 5 bases at V and 0 bases at J, with 20 bases between. Germline V gives CDR1 SGHTA, CDR2 FQGNSA. In DNA form, the CDR3 reads TGTGCCAGCAGCCTCCAAGTCGGGACTTGGAGCTCCTACGAGCAGTACTTC. Its translation: CASSLQVGTWSSYEQYF.

The chain employs TRBV2 and TRBJ2-2; 7 bases map to TRBD2. The V segment lost 5 bases and the J segment 6 bases; nucleotides outside the gene matches: 9. Looked up from germline, CDR1 is SNHLY and CDR2 is FYNNEI. This CDR3 is 15 amino acids long. CDR3 region: CASSRAGTYSGELFF. The CDR3 DNA reads TGTGCCAGCAGTCGAGCGGGGACTTATTCCGGGGAGCTGTTTTTT. The entire variable domain, with the rest obtained from reference TRBV2 and TRBJ2-2, is as follows: EPEVTQTPSHQVTQMGQEVILRCVPISNHLYFYWYRQILGQKVEFLVSFYNNEISEKSEIFDDQFSVERPDGSNFTLKIRSTKLEDSAMYFCASSRAGTYSGELFFGEGSRLTVL.

This chain connects TRBV3-1 (or the pseudogene TRBV3-2) to TRBJ2-5; 10 positions match TRBD2. CDR3 size: 14 residues. CDR1 is LGHDT, CDR2 YNNKEL, per germline (reference sequence). The V and J ends lost 4 bases and 3 bases, in that order; junction bases with no gene match: 2. DNA of the CDR3: TGTGCCAGCAGCCGCACTAGCGGGGAAGAGACCCAGTACTTC. This translates into CASSRTSGEETQYF.

The rearrangement joins TRBV6-2 or TRBV6-3 to TRBJ1-4; possible D gene TRBD1, 6 bases. The CDR3 spans 15 residues. The V gene lost 6 bases and the J gene lost 9 bases, with 20 bases spanning the gap. Germline CDR1 MNHEY, CDR2 SVGEGT. The CDR3 DNA follows: TGTGCCAGCAGCTCTTACAGAGGGGGACGTAAAAAACTGTTTTTT. This codes for CASSSYRGGRKKLFF.

This clone was counted between two and nine times. The chain uses TRBV5-1 and TRBJ2-1; maybe TRBD1 (6 bases). The CDR3 sequence is 15 residues long. Germline V gene sequence: CDR1 SGHRS, CDR2 YFSETQ. Trimming shortened V by 5 bases and J by 9 bases, and 21 bases separated the two germline ends. DNA of the CDR3: TGCGCCAGCAGTTGGACAGCCCAAAGGGAGTTTGAGCAGTTCTTC. Residues: CASSWTAQREFEQFF.

This chain links TRBV5-1 with TRBJ2-2; D is unresolved. CDR3 length: 13 residues. CDR1 is SGHRS, CDR2 YFSETQ, per germline. With 2 bases removed from V and 5 bases from J, the gap between germline ends came to 7 bases. CDR3 loop: CASSLLYTGELFF. The CDR3 region has the DNA TGCGCCAGCAGCTTATTGTATACCGGGGAGCTGTTTTTT. Complete variable domain (other parts from reference TRBV5-1 and TRBJ2-2): KAGVTQTPRYLIKTRGQQVTLSCSPISGHRSVSWYQQTPGQGLQFLFEYFSETQRNKGNFPGRFSGRQFSNSRSEMNVSTLELGDSALYLCASSLLYTGELFFGEGSRLTVL.

V is TRBV19 and J is TRBJ1-2; D is possibly TRBD1 (6 bases). V gave up 7 bases and J gave up 4 bases, with 16 bases separating them. The CDR3 extends over 14 amino acids. In germline, CDR1 is LNHDA, CDR2 SQIVND (reference sequence). The CDR3 reads CASNTGMSSYGYTF. CDR3 nucleotides: TGTGCCAGTAACACAGGGATGAGCAGCTATGGCTACACCTTC.

Here the CDR3 DNA reads TGTGCCAGTGGTGACAGGGGGAGGACTGAAGCTTTCTTT. Its translation: CASGDRGRTEAFF. This rearrangement joins TRBV19 to TRBJ1-1, with 9 bases aligning to TRBD1. The V gene's germline CDR1 is LNHDA and CDR2 SQIVND (reference sequence). Trimming cost V 8 bases and J 5 bases; bases outside gene matches: 6. This CDR3 has 13 residues.

This rearrangement joins TRBV10-3 to TRBJ1-1; D is perhaps TRBD1 (6 bases). This CDR3 region has 17 residues. Trimming took 4 bases from V and 3 from J, leaving 21 bases between them. CDR1 and CDR2 from the germline V gene are ENHRY and SYGVKD. The CDR3 reads CAISADSFLIQHTEAFF. CDR3 DNA sequence: TGTGCCATCAGTGCGGACAGCTTCCTTATACAACACACTGAAGCTTTCTTT.

The table lists this clone with many counts. V usage is TRBV24-1 and J usage is TRBJ1-2, with 7 positions matching TRBD1. J gave up 5 bases and V 7 bases, and 9 bases lay outside the gene matches. The CDR3 consists of 14 residues. From germline, CDR1 is KGHDR and CDR2 SFDVKD. The CDR3, as DNA: TGTGCCACCAGCGCAAGACAGGGTAGTTATGGCTACACCTTC. Its translation is CATSARQGSYGYTF.

V is TRBV3-1 (or the pseudogene TRBV3-2) and J is TRBJ1-1; perhaps TRBD1 as D (6 bases). The CDR3 loop spans 15 amino acids. V shed 2 bases and J shed 5 bases, with 15 bases lying between them. CDR1 and CDR2 from the germline V gene are LGHDT and YNNKEL (reference sequence). The CDR3 here is CASSQRTQGRTEAFF. The CDR3 DNA is TGTGCCAGCAGCCAAAGGACACAGGGTAGAACTGAAGCTTTCTTT.

This clone has a handful of counts. The V and J genes are TRBV27 and TRBJ2-2; 7 nucleotides line up with TRBD2. This CDR3 is 14 amino acids long. Germline CDR1 MNHEY, CDR2 SMNVEV (reference sequence). Unmatched junction bases numbered 4, after V lost 6 bases and J lost 3 bases. As DNA, the CDR3 is TGTGCCAGCAGACCGGGACTATACACCGGGGAGCTGTTTTTT. This sequence encodes CASRPGLYTGELFF.

The chain joins TRBV5-1 to TRBJ2-1; TRBD2 aligns across 12 bases. The CDR3 consists of 15 residues. The germline CDR1 and CDR2 sequences are SGHRS and YFSETQ. V dropped 2 bases and J dropped 7; count of bases not matched to a gene: 4. This CDR3 is CASSLLAGGINEQFF. The CDR3 DNA follows: TGCGCCAGCAGCTTACTAGCGGGAGGTATTAATGAGCAGTTCTTC.

This chain connects TRBV11-3 to TRBJ1-1, with 8 bases fitting TRBD1. The CDR3 length is 14 residues. Looked up from germline, CDR1 is SGHNT and CDR2 is YENEEA. V lost 5 bases to trimming and J lost 1 base; unmatched junction nucleotides: 3. CDR3 protein: CASSLQGGNTEAFF. The CDR3 DNA is TGTGCCAGCAGCCTACAGGGGGGGAACACTGAAGCTTTCTTT.

This chain links TRBV7-9 with TRBJ2-7; D might be TRBD2 (5 bases). Trimming took off 5 bases at V and 4 bases at J, with 12 bases between the two ends. The CDR3 is 13 amino acids. CDR1 is SEHNR, CDR2 FQNEAQ, per germline (reference sequence). In nucleotides, the CDR3 is TGTGCCAGCAGCCCGGCGGACTCTTACGAGCAGTACTTC. This sequence encodes CASSPADSYEQYF.

This chain uses TRBV7-9 with TRBJ2-5; D ambiguous. The CDR3 covers 11 residues. Germline V lookup: CDR1 SEHNR, CDR2 FQNEAQ (reference sequence). The V and J ends lost 5 bases and 13 bases respectively, with 14 bases between them. DNA for the CDR3: TGTGCCAGCAGCAAGACTCCAGTTAGGTACTTC. This sequence encodes CASSKTPVRYF.

The chain uses TRBV18 and TRBJ1-1; a possible D gene is TRBD1 (5 bases). The CDR3 length is 15 residues. The ends were cut back, 6 bases at V and 4 bases at J, with 18 bases in the middle. Germline V gene sequence: CDR1 KGHSH, CDR2 LQKENI. The CDR3 loop is CASSRGAGPSTEAFF. Written as DNA, the CDR3 is TGTGCCAGCTCTCGAGGGGCGGGACCCTCCACTGAAGCTTTCTTT.

A single count supports this clone. Other DNA sequences in this specimen translate into the identical CDR3. The chain carries TRBV30 and TRBJ1-1; TRBD1 is a possible D gene (6 bases). The CDR3 consists of 13 residues. CDR1 and CDR2 from the germline V gene are GTSNPN and SVGIG (reference sequence). V was pared by 2 bases and J by 5 bases, with 12 bases between. This CDR3 reads CAWSSGRGTEAFF. DNA for the CDR3: TGTGCCTGGAGTTCCGGCAGGGGAACTGAAGCTTTCTTT.

The V and J genes are TRBV14 and TRBJ2-1; 8 bases match TRBD2. Germline CDR1 reads SGHDN; CDR2 reads FVKESK. The V segment lost 1 base and the J segment 3 bases; nucleotides outside the gene matches: 5. This CDR3 region has 16 residues. The DNA of the CDR3 is TGTGCCAGCAGCCAAGTAGCGGGAAATCTCTACAATGAGCAGTTCTTC. Protein: CASSQVAGNLYNEQFF. Using reference TRBV14 and TRBJ2-1 for the parts outside the CDR3, the full variable domain is EAGVTQFPSHSVIEKGQTVTLRCDPISGHDNLYWYRRVMGKEIKFLLHFVKESKQDESGMPNNRFLAERTGGTYSTLKVQPAELEDSGVYFCASSQVAGNLYNEQFFGPGTRLTVL.